The present TCR beta chain was sequenced within a study of T cells expressing NK-cell markers. Regarding the study as a whole: For several donors, these clonotypes were likewise the leading ones in the CD3+CD56-NKG2C+ fraction. A range of roughly 1.0-8% of CD8+ T cells consisted of dominant NKG2C+ clonotypes in about six donors.

A word on this clonotype: The antigen is unknown.

TCR beta cDNA was generated via 5'RACE template switching incorporating UMIs. TCRdb re-analyzed the 5' RACE reads; it lists each CDR3 protein once, without DNA. There are 500,000 to 600,000 distinct CDR3 sequences in the sample, with 3% to 4.5% held by the top ten. Germline V gene lookup returns CDR1 SGHTA and CDR2 FQGNSA. The CDR3 is 14 residues long. The sequence was obtained from a young man in good health. This chain uses TRBV7-2 with TRBJ2-2; TCRdb gives TRBD1 as the D gene, but with no DNA this cannot be confirmed. Sequenced material: blood T cells: a sorted CD56 or NKG2C T cell subset, CD4+ or CD8+ T cells, or bulk PBMC T cells (not recorded which). The CDR3 sequence is CASSGRDNTGELFF.